This TCR beta chain was profiled in a study of shared clonotypes between healthy human individuals. Study-wide results and limits: Generally, naive subsets came out with larger estimated richness than memory subsets. Clonotype sharing among donors was expected to depend on sequencing depth.

Assay execution proceeded at the deep level. Several immunoSEQ plates received, in even portions, the genomic DNA of each subset. TCRdb keeps only in-frame clones here, not all; method: immunoSEQ multiplex PCR. Among around 2.1 million clones listed, nearly 97% were seen once. From germline, CDR1 is SGHRS and CDR2 YFSETQ. CDR3 size: 17 residues. Trimming took 0 bases from V and 2 from J; bases not matched to a gene: 9. Regarding this clone: What it recognizes is unknown.

The chain carries TRBV5-1 and TRBJ2-5; 8 bases agree with TRBD2. Sequencing was done on a sample of naive CD4+ T cells sorted from blood. Described subset: CD45RA+ positively selected. The clonotype comes from a man aged 18 to 29 in good health. The CDR3 protein is CASSLAPRAGGQETQYF. CDR3 nucleotide sequence: TGCGCCAGCAGCTTGGCCCCCCGGGCGGGGGGACAAGAGACCCAGTACTTC.